This record covers a single TCR beta chain. This entry comes from a study of blood T cell repertoires in COVID-19. The germline CDR1 and CDR2 sequences are SNHLY and FYNNEI. The CDR3 length is 15 residues. With 8 bases removed from V and 1 base from J, the gap between germline ends came to 17 bases. The assay was immunoSEQ multiplex PCR, and TCRdb's table has in-frame clones only and misses some. The sample has tens of thousands of clones, roughly 88% seen once. This chain links TRBV2 with TRBJ2-5, with a possible D match to TRBD2 (6 bases). Sample: peripheral blood. The sequence was obtained from a woman older than 75 with acute or convalescent COVID-19. This chain's CDR3 is CASSVRDLVQETQYF. The CDR3, as DNA: TGTGCCAGCTCTGTTAGGGACTTGGTCCAAGAGACCCAGTACTTC. The variable domain in full, completed from reference TRBV2 and TRBJ2-5, reads EPEVTQTPSHQVTQMGQEVILRCVPISNHLYFYWYRQILGQKVEFLVSFYNNEISEKSEIFDDQFSVERPDGSNFTLKIRSTKLEDSAMYFCASSVRDLVQETQYFGPGTRLLVL.